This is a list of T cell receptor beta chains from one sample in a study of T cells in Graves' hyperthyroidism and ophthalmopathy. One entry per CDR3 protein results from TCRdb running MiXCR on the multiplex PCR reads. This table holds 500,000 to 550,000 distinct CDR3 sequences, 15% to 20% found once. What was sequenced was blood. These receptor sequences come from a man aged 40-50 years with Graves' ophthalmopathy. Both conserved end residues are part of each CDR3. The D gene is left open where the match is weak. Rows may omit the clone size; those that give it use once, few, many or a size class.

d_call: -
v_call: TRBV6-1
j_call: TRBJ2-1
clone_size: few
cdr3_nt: TGTGCCAGCGGGACCATGGGGCACAATGAGCAGTTCTTC
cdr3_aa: CASGTMGHNEQFF

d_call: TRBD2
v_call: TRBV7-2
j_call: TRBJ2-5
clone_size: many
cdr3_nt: TGTGCCAGCAGCTTAGAAGCGGGGGAGACCCAGTACTTC
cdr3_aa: CASSLEAGETQYF

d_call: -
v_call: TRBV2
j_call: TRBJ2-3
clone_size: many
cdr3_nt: TGTGCCAGCTGGGACGGATTCACAGATACGCAGTATTTT
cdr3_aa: CASWDGFTDTQYF

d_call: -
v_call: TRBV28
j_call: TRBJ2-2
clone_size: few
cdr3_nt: TGTGCCAGCAGCCCCCTGAGGGGGACCGGGGAGCTGTTTTTT
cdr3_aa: CASSPLRGTGELFF

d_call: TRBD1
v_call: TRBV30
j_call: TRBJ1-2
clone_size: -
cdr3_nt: TGTGCCTGGGGGACAGCTAACTATGGCTACACCTTC
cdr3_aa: CAWGTANYGYTF

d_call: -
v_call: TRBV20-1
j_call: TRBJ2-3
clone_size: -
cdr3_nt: TGCAGTGCTGGGTTCACAGATACGCAGTATTTT
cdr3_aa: CSAGFTDTQYF

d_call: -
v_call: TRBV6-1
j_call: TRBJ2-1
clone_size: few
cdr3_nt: TGTGCCAGCAGTCTTTATGGGGGGGCCCACTACAATGAGCAGTTCTTC
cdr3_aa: CASSLYGGAHYNEQFF

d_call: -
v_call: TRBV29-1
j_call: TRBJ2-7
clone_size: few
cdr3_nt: TGCAGCGCAACCCCACCCGGGAGCTCCTACGAGCAGTACTTC
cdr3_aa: CSATPPGSSYEQYF

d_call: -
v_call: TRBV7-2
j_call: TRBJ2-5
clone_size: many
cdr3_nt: TGTGCCAGCAGCGAAGGGGGGGGGCTGGAGACCCAGTACTTC
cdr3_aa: CASSEGGGLETQYF

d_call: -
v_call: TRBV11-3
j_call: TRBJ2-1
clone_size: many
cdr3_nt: TGTGCCAGCAGCTTAGATCTAGGTCATGAGCAGTTCTTC
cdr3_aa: CASSLDLGHEQFF

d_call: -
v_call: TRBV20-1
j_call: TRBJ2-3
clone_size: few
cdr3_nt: TGCAGTGCTAGAGTGAGGGGGACACACCGGGGTACAGATACGCAGTATTTT
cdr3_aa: CSARVRGTHRGTDTQYF

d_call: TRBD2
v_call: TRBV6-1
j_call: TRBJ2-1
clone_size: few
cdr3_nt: TGTGCCAGCATCGCTCCAGGACTAGCAGATCCCTCCTACAATGAGCAGTTCTTC
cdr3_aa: CASIAPGLADPSYNEQFF

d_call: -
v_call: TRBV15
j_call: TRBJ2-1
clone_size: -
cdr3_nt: TGTGCCACCCATGGGGCAGGCCTTGACAATGAGCAGTTCTTC
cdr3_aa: CATHGAGLDNEQFF

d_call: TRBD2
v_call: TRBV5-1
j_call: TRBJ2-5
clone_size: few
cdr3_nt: TGCGCCAGCAGGTTCGGAGCGGGAGGGGAAGAGACCCAGTACTTC
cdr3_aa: CASRFGAGGEETQYF

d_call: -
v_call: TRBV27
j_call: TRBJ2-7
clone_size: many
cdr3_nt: TGTGCCAGCAGTTCAGAAAGGGACACCTACTACGAGCAGTACTTC
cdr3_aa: CASSSERDTYYEQYF

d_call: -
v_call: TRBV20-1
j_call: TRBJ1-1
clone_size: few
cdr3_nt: TGCAGTGCTAGAGATTTGGATGAGGTGAACACTGAAGCTTTCTTT
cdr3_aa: CSARDLDEVNTEAFF

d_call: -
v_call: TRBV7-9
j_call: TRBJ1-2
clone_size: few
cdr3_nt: TGTGCCAGCAGCTTAGTTAGTACGGGCTACACCTTC
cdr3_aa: CASSLVSTGYTF

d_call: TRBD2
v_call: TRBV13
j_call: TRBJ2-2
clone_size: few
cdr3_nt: TGTGCCAGCAGCTTGTCCTCGCCCAGCGGGGGGGCCATCGGGGAGCTGTTTTTT
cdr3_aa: CASSLSSPSGGAIGELFF

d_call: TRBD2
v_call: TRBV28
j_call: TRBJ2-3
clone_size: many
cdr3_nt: TGTGCCAGCAGGGGACTAGCGGGAGATGTGGATACGCAGTATTTT
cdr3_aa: CASRGLAGDVDTQYF

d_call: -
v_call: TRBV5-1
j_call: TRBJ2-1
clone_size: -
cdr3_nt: TGCGCCAGCAGCTTGAACGACCCGGCCTACAATGAGCAGTTCTTC
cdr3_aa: CASSLNDPAYNEQFF

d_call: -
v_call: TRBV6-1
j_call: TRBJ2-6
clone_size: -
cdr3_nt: TGTGCCAGCAGACCCCTAGTCTCTGGGGCCAACGTCCTGACTTTC
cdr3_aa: CASRPLVSGANVLTF

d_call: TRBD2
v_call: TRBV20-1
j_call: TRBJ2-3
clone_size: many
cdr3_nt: TGCAGTGCTAGGCCTAGCGGGACCACAGATACGCAGTATTTT
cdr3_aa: CSARPSGTTDTQYF

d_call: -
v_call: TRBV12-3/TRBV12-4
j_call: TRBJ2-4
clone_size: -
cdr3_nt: TGTGCCAGCAGTTTTCGGTCGGAGCAAATTCAGTACTTC
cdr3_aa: CASSFRSEQIQYF

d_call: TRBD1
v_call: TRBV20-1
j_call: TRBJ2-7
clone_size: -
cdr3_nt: TGCAGTGCTAGACTCTCTATGCCTGGACAGGGCGACGAGCAGTACTTC
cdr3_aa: CSARLSMPGQGDEQYF

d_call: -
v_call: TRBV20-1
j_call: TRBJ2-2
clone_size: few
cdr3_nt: TGCAGTGCAAGCGAGGAGAACACCGGGGAGCTGTTTTTT
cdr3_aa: CSASEENTGELFF

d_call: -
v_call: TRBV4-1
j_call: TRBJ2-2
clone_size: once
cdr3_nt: TGCGCCAGCAGCCAAGTTCCCGGGGGCACCGGGGAGCTGTTTTTT
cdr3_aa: CASSQVPGGTGELFF

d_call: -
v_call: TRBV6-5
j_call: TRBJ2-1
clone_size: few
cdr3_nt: TGTGCCAGCAGTTACTCCAGAGGCAATGAGCAGTTCTTC
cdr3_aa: CASSYSRGNEQFF

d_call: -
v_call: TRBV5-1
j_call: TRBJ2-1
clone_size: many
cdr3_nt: TGCGCCAGCAGCCTCCGGCCTGATGGCGGTGAGCAGTTCTTC
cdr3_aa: CASSLRPDGGEQFF

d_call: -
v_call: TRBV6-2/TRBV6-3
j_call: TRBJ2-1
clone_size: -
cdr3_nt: TGTGCCAGCAGACCCCTCCGGGACCTTTACAATGAGCAGTTCTTC
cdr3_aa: CASRPLRDLYNEQFF

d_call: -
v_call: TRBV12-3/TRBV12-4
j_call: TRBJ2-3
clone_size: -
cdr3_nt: TGTGCCAGCAGTTTACAACGCACAGATACGCAGTATTTT
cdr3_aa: CASSLQRTDTQYF

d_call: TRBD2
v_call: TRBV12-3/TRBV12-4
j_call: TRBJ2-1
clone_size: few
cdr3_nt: TGTGCCAGCAGCCCGGGAGGGCCCTCGAGGAATGAGCAGTTCTTC
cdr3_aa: CASSPGGPSRNEQFF

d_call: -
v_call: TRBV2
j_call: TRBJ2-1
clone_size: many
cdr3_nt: TGTGCCAGCGCCCCGGACGGTTTAAGCTCCTACAATGAGCAGTTCTTC
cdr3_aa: CASAPDGLSSYNEQFF